The entry that follows covers one T cell receptor (beta chain) sequence. Antigen unknown. The table came from immunoSEQ multiplex PCR; TCRdb's copy has only in-frame clones and leaves some out. Of over 200,000 clones in the sample, approximately 88% are singletons; the top ten hold about 14%. The data were taken from a study of cytomegalovirus exposure and HLA in healthy donors. Points from the study as a whole: The listing of 160 or so TCR beta chains classed them as cytomegalovirus-associated. A subsequent analysis found that TCR clusters from the first cohort also tended to co-occur in the roughly 120 validation repertoires, with about 94% of cluster scores above 0. The dataset shows that most TCR sequences were rare, while some public TCRs occurred in many donors.

The CDR3 is 13 amino acids. Germline assignment: CDR1 GTSNPN and CDR2 SVGIG (reference sequence). Trimming stripped 6 bases from V and 0 bases from J, with 8 bases between. The J gene is TRBJ1-4, the V gene TRBV30, with no clear D. The sample was PBMCs. The clonotype comes from a woman aged 25 to 45 in good health and CMV-seropositive. This CDR3 reads CACTRATNEKLFF. The CDR3 nucleotides are TGTGCCTGCACAAGGGCAACTAATGAAAAACTGTTTTTT.